Below are 27 T cell receptor beta chains sequenced from a single sample in a study of blood T cell repertoires in COVID-19. Generated by immunoSEQ multiplex PCR, the TCRdb table keeps only in-frame clones and is missing some. The sample has about 340,000 clones; 92% are singletons. Specimen: PBMCs or T cells enriched from blood (not recorded which). These TCRs come from a woman between 25 and 40 years old who had recovered from COVID-19.

The V gene is TRBV19, the J gene TRBJ2-3; TRBD2 matches at 16 bases. Germline V gives CDR1 LNHDA, CDR2 SQIVND (reference sequence). The CDR3 spans 18 residues. Trimming took 1 base from V and 4 from J; bases not matched to a gene: 5. CDR3 in amino acids: CASSIAAGTSGGADTQYF. The CDR3 DNA follows: TGTGCCAGTAGTATAGCGGCCGGGACTAGCGGGGGGGCAGATACGCAGTATTTT.

The chain recombines TRBV10-3 with TRBJ1-5; TRBD1 might be the D (6 bases). Germline V lookup: CDR1 ENHRY, CDR2 SYGVKD. This CDR3 region has 19 residues. Deletions cut 4 bases from V and 3 bases from J, with 25 bases between. The CDR3 nucleotides are TGTGCCATCAGTGGTATCCTTTACAGGGAAATGAACGACAATCAGCCCCAGCATTTT. It is translated as CAISGILYREMNDNQPQHF.

This chain uses TRBV24-1 with TRBJ2-2; tentatively, D is TRBD1 (6 bases). The V and J ends lost 3 bases and 5 bases respectively, with 9 bases between them. Germline assignment: CDR1 KGHDR and CDR2 SFDVKD. This CDR3 region has 14 residues. CDR3 loop: CATSDTGRTGELFF. Here the CDR3 DNA reads TGTGCCACCAGTGATACAGGGCGGACCGGGGAGCTGTTTTTT.

The chain has TRBV7-8 and TRBJ2-2; 7 bases align to TRBD1. Losses at the gene ends were 8 bases for V and 5 bases for J; bases not matched to a gene: 8. This CDR3 region has 14 residues. Germline assignment: CDR1 SGHVS and CDR2 FQNEAQ. CDR3 bases: TGTGCCAGCCGATTCCAGGGGGAGACCGGGGAGCTGTTTTTT. Residues: CASRFQGETGELFF.

V and J are TRBV3-1 (or the pseudogene TRBV3-2) and TRBJ1-2; D perhaps matches TRBD1 (5 bases). Germline assignment: CDR1 LGHDT and CDR2 YNNKEL (reference sequence). Trimming cost V 4 bases and J 4 bases, with 7 bases left between them. The CDR3 totals 12 residues. CDR3 in amino acids: CASSRTSYGYTF. In nucleotides, the CDR3 is TGTGCCAGCAGCCGGACAAGCTATGGCTACACCTTC.

This rearrangement joins TRBV28 to TRBJ2-4, with D possibly matching TRBD2 (6 bases). Trimming stripped 5 bases from V and 0 bases from J, with 14 bases between. This CDR3 has 16 amino acids. Germline V CDR1 and CDR2: MDHEN, SYDVKM. CDR3 residues: CASSGAGTLAKNIQYF. The CDR3 DNA is TGTGCCAGCAGTGGGGCCGGGACTCTAGCCAAAAACATTCAGTACTTC.

This clone appeared once. The J gene is TRBJ1-6, the V gene TRBV28; 7 bases map to TRBD1. The CDR3 runs to 15 residues. Per the germline V gene, CDR1 is MDHEN and CDR2 is SYDVKM. After removal of 5 bases from V and 8 bases from J, the junction contained 9 bases not matched to a gene. The CDR3 region is CASSTRQGLDSPLHF. The DNA of the CDR3 is TGTGCCAGCAGTACCAGACAGGGCTTGGATTCACCCCTCCACTTT.

CDR3 bases: TGTGCCAGCAGCTTGGGCTATAGAAACAATGAGCAGTTCTTC. Its translation: CASSLGYRNNEQFF. The chain has TRBV11-3 and TRBJ2-1, with no clear D. Germline loops: CDR1 SGHNT, CDR2 YENEEA. The ends were cut back, 3 bases at V and 5 bases at J, with 11 bases in the middle. There are 14 residues in the CDR3. Full variable domain (rest looked up from reference TRBV11-3 and TRBJ2-1): EAGVVQSPRYKIIEKKQPVAFWCNPISGHNTLYWYLQNLGQGPELLIRYENEEAVDDSQLPKDRFSAERLKGVDSTLKIQPAELGDSAVYLCASSLGYRNNEQFFGPGTRLTVL.

The gene calls are TRBV9 and TRBJ1-4, with a tentative D call TRBD1 (5 bases). Germline CDR1 is SGDLS and CDR2 is YYNGEE. CDR3 length: 15 residues. V was clipped by 0 bases and J by 3 bases, with 9 bases between them. This CDR3 reads CASSVGGVPNEKLFF. DNA for the CDR3: TGTGCCAGCAGCGTAGGGGGGGTTCCTAATGAAAAACTGTTTTTT.

For the CDR3, the DNA is TGTGCCAGCAGTCCCCCGGGACTAGCTACCGGTGAGCAGTTCTTC. It is translated as CASSPPGLATGEQFF. The chain uses TRBV7-8 and TRBJ2-1; 9 nucleotides match TRBD2. Germline-derived CDR1 and CDR2 are SGHVS and FQNEAQ. This CDR3 comprises 15 residues. J was trimmed by 9 bases and V by 6 bases; bases with no gene match: 12.

The V call is TRBV5-1, the J call TRBJ2-3; TRBD2 might be the D (5 bases). Trimming shortened V by 7 bases and J by 3 bases, and 15 bases separated the two germline ends. The germline gives CDR1 SGHRS, CDR2 YFSETQ. The CDR3 is 14 amino acids. CDR3 sequence reads: CASSPPGSTDTQYF. The CDR3 DNA sequence: TGCGCCAGCTCCCCCCCGGGGTCGACAGATACGCAGTATTTT.

The chain joins TRBV7-2 to TRBJ2-3; TRBD1 is a possible D gene (5 bases). Trimming cost V 1 base and J 1 base, with 6 bases left between them. The CDR3 is 14 residues long. Germline V lookup: CDR1 SGHTA, CDR2 FQGNSA. This CDR3 reads CASSLGQRTDTQYF. Here the CDR3 DNA reads TGTGCCAGCAGCTTAGGACAGCGCACAGATACGCAGTATTTT.

The chain has TRBV2 and TRBJ1-1; 9 bases agree with TRBD1. The germline V gene encodes CDR1 SNHLY and CDR2 FYNNEI. The CDR3 has 13 residues. The ends lost 11 bases at V and 5 bases at J; junction bases unmatched: 9. This CDR3 is CAWRTGEGTEAFF. The CDR3 DNA reads as TGTGCCTGGAGGACAGGGGAGGGAACTGAAGCTTTCTTT.

The chain uses TRBV28 and TRBJ2-7; TRBD1 agrees at 8 bases. The germline V gene has CDR1 MDHEN and CDR2 SYDVKM. Trimming at V came to 8 bases and at J to 6 bases, leaving 9 bases not matched to a gene. The CDR3 loop spans 13 amino acids. For the CDR3, the DNA is TGTGCCAGCTTGGACAGGGCCCCCTTCGAGCAGTACTTC. It is translated as CASLDRAPFEQYF.

This clone has only one observation. This sequence joins TRBV4-2 and TRBJ1-2, with TRBD1 identical over 7 bases. Germline V CDR1 and CDR2: LGHNA, YNFKEQ. This CDR3 region has 16 residues. V lost 2 bases and J lost 1; bases outside the gene matches: 7. The CDR3 protein is CASSQTTGSSNYGYTF. The CDR3 bases are TGTGCCAGCAGCCAAACGACAGGGTCAAGTAACTATGGCTACACCTTC.

The J gene is TRBJ2-4, the V gene TRBV5-1; 11 positions match TRBD1. The J segment lost 1 base and the V segment lost 4 bases, leaving 7 bases of the junction unmatched. Germline CDR1 reads SGHRS; CDR2 reads YFSETQ. This CDR3 has 17 residues. In DNA form, the CDR3 reads TGCGCCAGCAGCCCGGACAGGGGGCCCCCGGCCAAAAACATTCAGTACTTC. Its translation: CASSPDRGPPAKNIQYF.

The chain links TRBV18 to TRBJ1-1, with D tentatively TRBD1 (6 bases). The CDR3 totals 15 residues. V lost 0 bases and J 6 bases, leaving 14 bases between the germline ends. Germline-derived CDR1 and CDR2 are KGHSH and LQKENI. The chain's CDR3 is CASSPPFSRTAEAFF. CDR3 sequence (DNA): TGTGCCAGCTCACCACCATTCTCCCGGACAGCTGAAGCTTTCTTT.

V and J are TRBV7-3 and TRBJ2-3; 10 positions match TRBD2. After removal of 2 bases from V and 5 bases from J, the junction contained 7 bases not matched to a gene. The germline CDR1 and CDR2 sequences are SGHTA and FQGTGA. The CDR3 is made up of 16 amino acids. The CDR3 region has the DNA TGTGCCAGCAGCTTACACCCAGCGGGAGGGGGAGATACGCAGTATTTT. Amino acids: CASSLHPAGGGDTQYF.

The V and J genes are TRBV27 and TRBJ1-5; unclear D gene. Germline CDR1 MNHEY, CDR2 SMNVEV (reference sequence). This CDR3 comprises 14 residues. V dropped 6 bases and J dropped 0 bases, with 9 bases sitting between them. The CDR3 bases are TGTGCCAGCAGGCCAGTCCATAGCAATCAGCCCCAGCATTTT. It specifies CASRPVHSNQPQHF.

The chain has TRBV19 and TRBJ2-1; the match to TRBD2 covers 8 bases. Germline CDR1 and CDR2: LNHDA and SQIVND (reference sequence). The CDR3 is 14 residues long. The junction had 3 bases not matched to a gene; V was cut back by 1 base and J by 7 bases. CDR3 sequence (DNA): TGTGCCAGTAGTATAGGAGGGACTAGAAATGAGCAGTTCTTC. Translated, it gives CASSIGGTRNEQFF.

The CDR3: CASIRTRSSAQYF. In DNA, the CDR3 is TGTGCCAGCATTAGAACGAGGAGCTCCGCGCAGTACTTC. V and J are TRBV2 and TRBJ2-7; no definite D call. Trimming took 7 bases from V and 9 from J, leaving 19 bases between them. The CDR3 spans 13 residues. Germline V gene sequence: CDR1 SNHLY, CDR2 FYNNEI.

The chain carries TRBV4-1 and TRBJ1-1, with no clear D. CDR1 and CDR2 from the germline V gene are MGHRA and YSYEKL. This CDR3 comprises 15 residues. With 1 base removed from V and 2 bases from J, the gap between germline ends came to 11 bases. CDR3 in amino acids: CASSQGWTPNTEAFF. DNA of the CDR3: TGCGCCAGCAGCCAAGGGTGGACTCCTAACACTGAAGCTTTCTTT.

The chain employs TRBV27 and TRBJ1-1; D perhaps matches TRBD1 (6 bases). The length of the CDR3 is 14 residues. Germline values: CDR1 MNHEY, CDR2 SMNVEV (reference sequence). V was shortened by 5 bases and J by 7 bases, with 17 bases between the two germline ends. In DNA form, the CDR3 reads TGTGCCAGCAGTACAACCACAGGGTTCAGTGAAGCTTTCTTT. Its protein is CASSTTTGFSEAFF.

V usage is TRBV7-3 and J usage is TRBJ2-3; the match to TRBD2 covers 13 bases. The CDR3 spans 16 residues. The junction had 4 bases not matched to a gene; V was cut back by 6 bases and J by 1 base. Looked up from germline, CDR1 is SGHTA and CDR2 is FQGTGA. The CDR3 is CASSLTSGRRTDTQYF. The CDR3 DNA is TGTGCCAGCAGTTTGACTAGCGGGAGGCGCACAGATACGCAGTATTTT. Full variable domain (rest looked up from reference TRBV7-3 and TRBJ2-3): GAGVSQTPSNKVTEKGKYVELRCDPISGHTALYWYRQSLGQGPEFLIYFQGTGAADDSGLPNDRFFAVRPEGSVSTLKIQRTERGDSAVYLCASSLTSGRRTDTQYFGPGTRLTVL.

The rearrangement joins TRBV5-1 to TRBJ2-1; 10 bases match TRBD2. The CDR3 sequence is 15 residues long. CDR1 and CDR2 from the germline V gene are SGHRS and YFSETQ. Trimming cost V 4 bases and J 1 base; bases outside gene matches: 2. The CDR3, as DNA: TGCGCCAGCAGCGTTAGCGGGGGGTCCTACAATGAGCAGTTCTTC. This gives the protein CASSVSGGSYNEQFF.

The V call is TRBV3-1 (or the pseudogene TRBV3-2), the J call TRBJ2-1; D unresolved. Germline CDR1 LGHDT, CDR2 YNNKEL (reference sequence). Trimming removed 4 bases from V and 7 bases from J, with 8 bases in between. The CDR3 runs to 12 residues. The CDR3 spells CASSLRSNEQFF. The CDR3 DNA reads as TGTGCCAGCAGCCTAAGGAGTAATGAGCAGTTCTTC.

The chain uses TRBV28 and TRBJ1-2; D remains ambiguous. The CDR3 has 11 residues. Trimming took 8 bases from V and 4 from J, leaving 8 bases between them. Germline CDR1 is MDHEN and CDR2 is SYDVKM. This CDR3 is CASGPLYGYTF. In DNA, the CDR3 is TGTGCCAGCGGCCCGCTCTATGGCTACACCTTC.